This T cell receptor (beta chain) was sequenced during a study of cytomegalovirus exposure and HLA in healthy donors. The PCR employed 60 Vbeta primers together with 13 Jbeta primers. Measured with immunoSEQ multiplex PCR; TCRdb has only the in-frame clones, and not every one. Of roughly 260,000 clones listed, about 83% were seen once; the top ten hold 1.5% to 2.5%. The CDR3 sequence is 14 residues long. CDR1 and CDR2 from the germline V gene are MDHEN and SYDVKM. V usage is TRBV28 and J usage is TRBJ2-5; 11 bases match TRBD2. Judging by the DNA end, TRBJ2-7 fits better; the J call may be wrong. This TCR was recovered from a woman in her thirties or forties in good health and CMV-seropositive. The sequenced sample was PBMCs. Here the CDR3 reads CASKPGTSGYEQYF. CDR3 DNA sequence: TGTGCCAGCAAGCCCGGGACTAGCGGTTACGAGCAGTACTTC.